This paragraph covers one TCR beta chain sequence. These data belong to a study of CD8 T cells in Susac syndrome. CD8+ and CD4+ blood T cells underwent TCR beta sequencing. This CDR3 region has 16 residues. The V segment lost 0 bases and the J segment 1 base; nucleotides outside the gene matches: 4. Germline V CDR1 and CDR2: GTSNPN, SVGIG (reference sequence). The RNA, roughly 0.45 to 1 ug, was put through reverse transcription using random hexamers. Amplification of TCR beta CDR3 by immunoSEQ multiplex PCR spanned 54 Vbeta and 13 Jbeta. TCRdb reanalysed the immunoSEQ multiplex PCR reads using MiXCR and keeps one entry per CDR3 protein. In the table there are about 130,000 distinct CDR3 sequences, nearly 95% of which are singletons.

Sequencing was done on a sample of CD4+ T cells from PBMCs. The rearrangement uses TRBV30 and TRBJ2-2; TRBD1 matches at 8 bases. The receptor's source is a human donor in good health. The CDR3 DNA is TGTGCCTGGAGTGTACGTGGACAGGGGAACACCGGGGAGCTGTTTTTT. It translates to CAWSVRGQGNTGELFF.